Listed here is a single T cell receptor (beta chain). The target of this receptor is not known. No clone much larger than this one lies a single base away; base qualities are absent. The sample belongs to a study of blood T cell repertoires in COVID-19 (dated by TCRdb to 2018 to 2021). Notes on the research overall: The collaborator samples originated in the United States, Italy and Spain and spanned the acute and convalescent phases of COVID-19. The prospective study material was composed of cDNA or gDNA derived from T cells, B-cell-depleted T cells, or PBMCs. Deeply sampled blood TCRbeta repertoires from subjects exposed to, actively infected with, or recovered from COVID-19 were included in the dataset. A freely available public database, intended as a resource for researchers studying the immune response to SARS-CoV-2, is where the repertoires were released. The samples were drawn from two sources: the first 160 participants of the ongoing ImmuneRACE study, and 1,000 to 1,500 subjects contributed by 6 global collaborators. The sample metadata nearly always contained a de-identified subject ID, COVID-19 status, age in years and sex. Where available, HLA class I and class II types were obtained from metadata supplied by the sample provider rather than from assay-based typing.

V is cut back by 5 bases and J by 3 bases, with 10 bases in the junction unmatched. Based on the germline V gene, the CDR1 and CDR2 sequences are MDHEN and SYDVKM. Counted from cysteine to phenylalanine, this CDR3 has 15 amino acids. The entry retains the CDR3 DNA only, 45 bases that are in frame from base 1. Each collaborating institution followed its own protocols to collect whole blood in K2EDTA tubes. For TCRbeta analysis, collaborators shipped samples in one of three forms: frozen whole blood, isolated PBMCs, or DNA extracted from either of those sample types. The paper's findings and limits, for the study overall: How much clinical and demographic metadata was included differed by source and by participant, and the metadata was provided uncurated.

TCRbeta CDR3 regions were amplified from genomic DNA using the immunoSEQ Assay, a bias-controlled multiplex PCR. The source study handled its data this way. Within the assay, amplification of reference gene primers was used to estimate how many nucleated cells each sample contained. To quantify the absolute abundance of each unique TCRbeta CDR3 rearrangement, sequence reads were collapsed and filtered. For each sample, productive Simpson clonality was calculated as the square root of Simpson's diversity index across productive rearrangements. In TCRdb, the immuneACCESS table is reduced to in-frame sequences with V and J assigned. These tables do not hold every clone; where another copy was compared, an unresolved V gene accounts for under half, and the others remain unexplained. The DNA gave D and trimming, while V, J and clone size come from that table. Within this sample are roughly 250,000 clones, with approximately 82% of them counted one time only. The ten largest make up under 2% of the sample.

The clonotype was recovered from a woman older than 75 with acute or convalescent COVID-19. The receptor chain draws on TRBV28 and TRBJ2-7; 7 central bases correspond to TRBD1. Material: peripheral blood. The sequence in DNA is TGTGCCAGCAGTCTTGGACAGGTGGGGTACTACGAGCAGTACTTC. The translation is CASSLGQVGYYEQYF.